This entry lists 23 T cell receptor beta chains sequenced from one sample in a study of tumor-infiltrating lymphocytes in primary liver carcinoma. Synthesis of TCR beta cDNA was carried out from 500 ng total RNA with a constant-region primer. Library construction for TCR beta comprised three nested multiplex PCR rounds performed with slightly modified ARM-PCR. TRBV1-TRBV30 forward primers paired with a C-beta reverse primer were used in the first two PCR rounds, which ran about 11 cycles each. TCRdb re-derived calls from the multiplex PCR reads in MiXCR, one entry per CDR3 protein. Among 150,000 to 200,000 distinct CDR3 sequences listed, around four fifths were seen once. Taking about 18-32 mg of unsorted bulk tissue, the authors co-extracted RNA and DNA. Sequencing was performed on tumor tissue from primary liver carcinoma. The receptors originated from a man aged 35-49 years with primary liver carcinoma and hepatitis B virus infection.

Of note for this clonotype: This clone may be a read error of a much larger clone one base away. This sequence joins TRBV29-1 and TRBJ1-1, with a tentative D call TRBD1 (6 bases). This CDR3 comprises 13 residues. Looked up from germline, CDR1 is SQVTM and CDR2 is ANQGSEA. The V and J ends lost 4 bases and 6 bases respectively, with 15 bases between them. The CDR3 reads CSVGSDSMAEAFF. The CDR3 region has the DNA TGCAGCGTTGGATCGGACAGCATGGCTGAAGCTTTCTTT.

Worth noting for this clonotype: One junction end does not reproduce the germline sequence, and a read error may be involved. The J gene is TRBJ2-7, the V gene TRBV6-2 or TRBV6-3; D uncertain. Germline CDR1 and CDR2: MNHEY and SVGEGT. The CDR3 is 14 residues long. The CDR3 protein is CASSGYMEYGELYF. The CDR3 coding sequence is TGTGCCAGCAGTGGATACATGGAGTACGGCGAGCTGTACTTC.

On this clonotype: A read error is possible here, since a much larger clone lies one base away. V is TRBV18 and J is TRBJ1-6, with D possibly being TRBD1 (5 bases). Germline V CDR1 and CDR2: KGHSH, LQKENI. This CDR3 spans 14 amino acids. The germline V and J ends were trimmed by 5 bases and 9 bases, with 14 bases remaining between them. The CDR3 protein is CASSSGAGASPLHF. CDR3 in DNA: TGTGCCAGCTCATCCGGGGCAGGAGCTTCACCCCTCCACTTT.

This clonotype has just a few counts. It may be a read error: a sequence one base away is much more abundant. The chain has TRBV6-2 or TRBV6-3 and TRBJ2-3; D is undetermined. CDR1 MNHEY and CDR2 SVGEGT come from the germline V gene. Trimming removed 5 bases at V and 4 bases at J, with 7 bases between. The CDR3 runs to 12 residues. The CDR3 DNA follows: TGTGCCAGCAGTCCTCTAGCAGATACGCAGTATTTT. It specifies CASSPLADTQYF.

This clonotype was detected once. A clone one base away is much larger, so this may be a read error. The chain employs TRBV14 and TRBJ1-6; D is unclear. CDR3 length equals 15 residues. Germline CDR1 and CDR2: SGHDN and FVKESK. DNA of the CDR3: TGTGCCGGCAGCCAAGAGTTTATGGGGAATTCACCCCTCCACTTT. Translated: CAGSQEFMGNSPLHF.

As to this clonotype: The junction does not match germline at one end; this may be a read error. This rearrangement joins TRBV6-1 to TRBJ2-1, with TRBD2 identical over 9 bases. From germline, CDR1 is MNHNS and CDR2 SASEGT. The CDR3 length is 15 residues. Here the CDR3 DNA reads TGTGCCAGCAGTGAATCTAGCGGGAACTACTATGAGCAGTTCTTC. Amino acid sequence: CASSESSGNYYEQFF.

Turning to this clonotype: At one end, the junction sequence differs from germline, possibly due to a read error. The rearrangement links TRBV11-2 to TRBJ2-2; perhaps TRBD2 as D (5 bases). This CDR3 comprises 14 residues. Germline V gene sequence: CDR1 SGHAT, CDR2 FQNNGV. CDR3 sequence: CVSSKSGSPGELFF. As DNA, the CDR3 is TGTGTCAGCAGCAAGAGCGGAAGCCCTGGGGAGCTGTTTTTT.

About this clonotype itself: At one end the junction does not follow the germline gene, possibly because of a read error. The chain employs TRBV29-1 and TRBJ1-5; 8 bases fit TRBD1. The CDR3 has 12 residues. The V gene's germline CDR1 is SQVTM and CDR2 ANQGSEA. The CDR3 sequence is CSVGTGLQPHHF. The CDR3 DNA sequence: TGCAGCGTTGGGACAGGGCTTCAACCCCATCATTTT.

Note on this clonotype: A single base separates this from a much larger clone, so it may be a read error. The chain recombines TRBV7-9 with TRBJ2-5; D perhaps matches TRBD1 (5 bases). CDR3 size: 15 residues. Germline V CDR1 and CDR2: SEHNR, FQNEAQ (reference sequence). V shed 6 bases and J shed 0 bases, with 14 bases lying between them. The chain's CDR3 is CASRRTGHYQETQYF. In DNA form, the CDR3 reads TGTGCCAGCAGACGAACAGGCCATTACCAAGAGACCCAGTACTTC.

Notes on this clonotype: Since the CDR3 does not end with the conserved phenylalanine or tryptophan, this likely comes from a read error. The genes are TRBV6-2 or TRBV6-3 and TRBJ2-5, with 13 bases lining up with TRBD2. Germline V gene lookup returns CDR1 MNHEY and CDR2 SVGEGT. This CDR3 has 15 residues. The CDR3: CASSWTSGSGETQYL. The DNA of the CDR3 is TGTGCCAGCAGTTGGACTAGCGGGAGTGGAGAGACTCAGTACTTG.

This clonotype was detected a few times. The missing conserved phenylalanine or tryptophan at the end of this CDR3 makes a read error likely. No DNA is shown, since the ends of the CDR3 on it are uncertain; the CDR3 is the one TCRdb lists. The chain recombines TRBV5-5 with TRBJ2-2. CDR1 SGHKS and CDR2 YYEKEE come from the germline V gene (reference sequence). The CDR3 has 12 amino acids, counting both end residues. The chain's CDR3 is CASRLHTGELFL.

Details on this clonotype: Its ends do not fully match the called genes, so a read error is possible. V gene TRBV4-2 combines with J gene TRBJ1-1; possible D gene TRBD1, 5 bases. In germline, CDR1 is LGHNA, CDR2 YNFKEQ. The CDR3 contains 14 residues. DNA of the CDR3: TGTGTCAGCAGCCGGGGGGTAGAGAACACAGAAGCTTTCTTT. Translation: CVSSRGVENTEAFF.

Regarding this clonotype: A read error is possible here, since a much larger clone lies one base away. This chain links TRBV30 with TRBJ1-1; D call uncertain. CDR3 size: 13 residues. Germline V gene lookup returns CDR1 GTSNPN and CDR2 SVGIG (reference sequence). Deletions cut 3 bases from V and 0 bases from J, with 8 bases between. The CDR3 is CAWRFLMNTEAFF. The CDR3 nucleotides are TGTGCCTGGAGATTCCTCATGAACACTGAAGCTTTCTTT.

This clonotype was counted between two and nine times. Germline is not matched at one junction end, which may reflect a read error. This chain joins TRBV4-1 and TRBJ2-1; 7 bases fit TRBD2. The CDR3 has 12 residues. Germline lookup yields CDR1 MGHRA and CDR2 YSYEKL. In DNA form, the CDR3 reads TGTGCCAGCAGCCAAACTAGCGATGAGGAGTTCTTC. Amino acids: CASSQTSDEEFF.

Concerning this clonotype: A much bigger clone sits one base away, suggesting this may be a read error. The chain combines TRBV28 with TRBJ2-7; a possible D gene is TRBD1 (5 bases). CDR3 size: 13 residues. Germline loops: CDR1 MDHEN, CDR2 SYDVKM. Between the trimmed V and J ends, which lost 5 bases and 6 bases, there was a span of 14 bases. CDR3 in amino acids: CASSLSGPREQYF. CDR3 DNA: TGTGCCAGCAGTCTATCAGGGCCGCGCGAGCAGTACTTC.

Turning to this clonotype: A much larger clone differs by one base, so this may be a read error. The J gene is TRBJ2-7, the V gene TRBV7-9, with TRBD2 matching over 7 bases. With V trimmed by 0 bases and J by 9 bases, 8 bases remained unmatched. CDR3 length: 14 amino acids. The germline CDR1 and CDR2 sequences are SEHNR and FQNEAQ (reference sequence). In DNA form, the CDR3 reads TGTGCCAGCAGCTTAGCGGGAGGGCCGGGCGGGCAGTACTTC. This sequence encodes CASSLAGGPGGQYF. The entire variable domain, with the rest obtained from reference TRBV7-9 and TRBJ2-7, is as follows: DTGVSQNPRHKITKRGQNVTFRCDPISEHNRLYWYRQTLGQGPEFLTYFQNEAQLEKSRLLSDRFSAERPKGSFSTLEIQRTEQGDSAMYLCASSLAGGPGGQYFGPGTRLTVT.

This clonotype occurred a few times. It is likely a read error, because the conserved phenylalanine at the end of the CDR3 is missing. This chain links TRBV29-1 with TRBJ2-2; 8 bases align to TRBD1. This CDR3 spans 12 amino acids. Germline V CDR1 and CDR2: SQVTM, ANQGSEA. J gave up 6 bases and V 7 bases, and 4 bases lay outside the gene matches. The CDR3 region has the DNA TGCAGCGGTAGACAGGGGTCCGGGGAGCTGTTTTGT. Translation: CSGRQGSGELFC.

As regards this clonotype: The conserved phenylalanine or tryptophan normally closing the CDR3 is absent here, so this likely arose from a read error. Because the CDR3's place on the DNA is in doubt, the DNA is left out and the CDR3 is given as listed by TCRdb. The V call is TRBV4-3, the J call TRBJ1-6; TRBD1 is taken as the D call from the table, unchecked against the DNA. Germline lookup yields CDR1 LGHNA and CDR2 YSLEER. The CDR3 is made up of 16 amino acids, end residues included. The CDR3 here is CASSSWDRGRNSPLPL.

Concerning this clonotype: An end of the junction does not agree with germline; a read error may underlie this. This chain joins TRBV4-2 and TRBJ1-5; D not certain. Germline CDR1 LGHNA, CDR2 YNFKEQ. The CDR3 runs to 18 residues. CDR3 nucleotides: TGTGCCAGCAACCAAGATAGAATTGGTGGGATCTCCAAGCAGCCCCAGCATTTT. It is translated as CASNQDRIGGISKQPQHF.

As for this clonotype: The junction does not match germline at one end; this may be a read error. The J gene is TRBJ1-1, the V gene TRBV5-1, with D possibly being TRBD1 (6 bases). This CDR3 spans 14 amino acids. The germline CDR1 and CDR2 sequences are SGHRS and YFSETQ. The CDR3 reads CANSLRQADTEAFF. Written as DNA, the CDR3 is TGCGCCAACAGCCTCCGACAGGCCGACACTGAAGCTTTCTTT.

As to this clonotype: A junction end diverges from the germline sequence, so it may reflect a read error. The chain employs TRBV4-3 and TRBJ2-1; no clear D gene. CDR3 length: 16 amino acids. CDR1 is LGHNA and CDR2 is YSLEER in the germline V gene. The CDR3 DNA reads TGCGCTAGCAGCCAATTCCCCCCCCCGGCGAACAACGAGCAGTTCTTC. It yields the protein CASSQFPPPANNEQFF.

To note about this clonotype: The junction does not match germline at one end; this may be a read error. The chain couples TRBV29-1 to TRBJ2-1; 13 bases agree with TRBD2. Germline V gene lookup returns CDR1 SQVTM and CDR2 ANQGSEA. The CDR3 totals 15 residues. The CDR3 is CSVALAGGLYNEQLF. Here the CDR3 DNA reads TGTAGCGTTGCACTAGCGGGAGGGTTATACAATGAGCAGTTATTC.

On this clonotype itself: Just one base apart from a much larger clone, this may be a read error. This sequence joins TRBV20-1 and TRBJ2-1; D remains unclear. CDR1 and CDR2 from the germline V gene are DFQATT and SNEGSKA (reference sequence). The germline V and J ends were trimmed by 3 bases and 6 bases, with 15 bases remaining between them. This CDR3 is 14 amino acids long. In nucleotides, the CDR3 is TGCAGTGCTAGCGTGATGACTGGACGCAATGAGCAGTTCTTC. Amino acid sequence: CSASVMTGRNEQFF.